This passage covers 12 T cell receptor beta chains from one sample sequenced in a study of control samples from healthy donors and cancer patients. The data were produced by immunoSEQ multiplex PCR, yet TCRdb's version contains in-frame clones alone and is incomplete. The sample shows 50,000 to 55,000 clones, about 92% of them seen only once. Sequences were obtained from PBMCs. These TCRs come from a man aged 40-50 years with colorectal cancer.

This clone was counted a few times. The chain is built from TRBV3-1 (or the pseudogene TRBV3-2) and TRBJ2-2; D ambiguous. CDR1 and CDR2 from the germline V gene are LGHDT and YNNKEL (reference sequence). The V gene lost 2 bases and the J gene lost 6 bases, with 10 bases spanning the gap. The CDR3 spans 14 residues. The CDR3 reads CASSQNLGPGELFF. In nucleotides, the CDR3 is TGTGCCAGCAGCCAAAATCTAGGTCCCGGGGAGCTGTTTTTT.

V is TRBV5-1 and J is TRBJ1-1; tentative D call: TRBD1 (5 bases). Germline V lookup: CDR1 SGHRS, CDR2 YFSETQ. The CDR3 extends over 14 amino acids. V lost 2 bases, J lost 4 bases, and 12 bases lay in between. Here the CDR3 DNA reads TGCGCCAGCAGCTTTCGAGGAACAGGCACTGAAGCTTTCTTT. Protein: CASSFRGTGTEAFF.

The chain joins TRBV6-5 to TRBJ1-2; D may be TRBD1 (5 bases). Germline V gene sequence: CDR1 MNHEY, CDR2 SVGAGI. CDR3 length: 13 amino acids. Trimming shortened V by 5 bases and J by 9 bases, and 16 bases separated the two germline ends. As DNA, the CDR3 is TGTGCCAGCAGTCGCAACACCGGGACTCGCTACACCTTC. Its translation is CASSRNTGTRYTF.

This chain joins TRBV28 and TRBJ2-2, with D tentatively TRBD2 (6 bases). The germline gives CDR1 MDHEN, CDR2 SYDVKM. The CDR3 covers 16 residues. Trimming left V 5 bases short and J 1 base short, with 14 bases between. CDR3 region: CASSISLALNTGELFF. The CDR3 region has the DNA TGTGCCAGCAGTATTTCACTAGCCTTGAACACCGGGGAGCTGTTTTTT.

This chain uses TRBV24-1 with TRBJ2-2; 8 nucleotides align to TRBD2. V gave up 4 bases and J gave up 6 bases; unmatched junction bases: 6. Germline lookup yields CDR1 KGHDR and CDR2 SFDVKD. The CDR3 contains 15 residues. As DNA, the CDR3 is TGTGCCACCAGTGAGGGCGGGACTAGAGCCGGGGAGCTGTTTTTT. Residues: CATSEGGTRAGELFF.

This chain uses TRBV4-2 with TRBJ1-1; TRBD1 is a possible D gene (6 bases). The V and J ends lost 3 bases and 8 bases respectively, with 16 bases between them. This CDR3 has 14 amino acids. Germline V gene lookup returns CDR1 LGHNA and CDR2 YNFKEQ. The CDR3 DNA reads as TGTGCCAGCAGCCAGCCAGGACAGCGAGTAGAAGCTTTCTTT. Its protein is CASSQPGQRVEAFF.

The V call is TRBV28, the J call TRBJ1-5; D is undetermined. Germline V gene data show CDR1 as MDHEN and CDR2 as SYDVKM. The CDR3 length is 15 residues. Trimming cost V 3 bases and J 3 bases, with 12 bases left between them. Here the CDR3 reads CASSFLSGDNQPQHF. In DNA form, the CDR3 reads TGTGCCAGCAGTTTTTTATCCGGGGACAATCAGCCCCAGCATTTT.

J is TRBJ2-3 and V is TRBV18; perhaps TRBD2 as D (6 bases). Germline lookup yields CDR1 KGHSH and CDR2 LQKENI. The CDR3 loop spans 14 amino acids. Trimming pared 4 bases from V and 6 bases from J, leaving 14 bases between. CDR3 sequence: CASSRALGGDTQYF. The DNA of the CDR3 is TGTGCCAGCTCACGGGCCCTAGGAGGGGATACGCAGTATTTT. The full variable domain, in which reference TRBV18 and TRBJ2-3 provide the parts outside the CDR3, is NAGVMQNPRHLVRRRGQEARLRCSPMKGHSHVYWYRQLPEEGLKFMVYLQKENIIDESGMPKERFSAEFPKEGPSILRIQQVVRGDSAAYFCASSRALGGDTQYFGPGTRLTVL.

The CDR3: CAWSVPQASWAQHF. The CDR3 DNA follows: TGTGCCTGGAGTGTACCCCAGGCATCATGGGCCCAGCATTTT. The gene calls are TRBV30 and TRBJ1-5, with D unclear. Looked up from germline, CDR1 is GTSNPN and CDR2 is SVGIG (reference sequence). V lost 0 bases and J 11 bases, leaving 17 bases between the germline ends. The CDR3 is 14 amino acids.

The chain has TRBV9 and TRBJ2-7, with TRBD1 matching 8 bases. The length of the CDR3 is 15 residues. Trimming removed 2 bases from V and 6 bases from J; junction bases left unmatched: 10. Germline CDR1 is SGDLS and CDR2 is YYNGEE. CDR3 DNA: TGTGCCAGCAGCGTGAGCCAGGGGGCGCGAGGCGAGCAGTACTTC. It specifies CASSVSQGARGEQYF.

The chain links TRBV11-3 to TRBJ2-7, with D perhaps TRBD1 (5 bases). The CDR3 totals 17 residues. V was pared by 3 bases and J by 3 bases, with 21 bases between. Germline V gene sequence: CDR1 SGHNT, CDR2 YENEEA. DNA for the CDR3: TGTGCCAGCAGCTTGGGGCGCAAGGGCAGCCGAGGCTACGAGCAGTACTTC. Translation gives CASSLGRKGSRGYEQYF.

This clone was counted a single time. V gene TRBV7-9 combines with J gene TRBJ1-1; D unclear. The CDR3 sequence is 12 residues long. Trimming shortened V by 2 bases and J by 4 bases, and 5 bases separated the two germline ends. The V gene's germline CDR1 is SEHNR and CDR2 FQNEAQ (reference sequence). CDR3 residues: CASSLLPTEAFF. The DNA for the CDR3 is TGTGCCAGCAGCTTACTCCCCACTGAAGCTTTCTTT.